A single sample gave rise to the 13 T cell receptor beta chains below, sequenced in a study. TCRdb used MiXCR to reprocess the 5' RACE reads, holding one entry per CDR3 protein. Of approximately 60,000 distinct CDR3 sequences listed, 25% to 35% are singletons. The sample consisted of tumor-infiltrating memory CD4+ T cells sorted from the breast tumor. Documented subset: memory CD4+ T cells, CD4+CD45RO+CD25-. The receptors originated from a female donor with breast cancer.

In its sample, this clonotype was seen a few times. V and J are TRBV12-3 or TRBV12-4 and TRBJ2-7; 10 bases line up with TRBD2. This CDR3 has 16 residues. The J segment lost 2 bases and the V segment lost 1 base, leaving 5 bases of the junction unmatched. In DNA, the CDR3 is TGTGCCAGCAGTTTAGGTTCCGGGACTAGCGCCTACGAGCAGTACTTC. The encoded protein is CASSLGSGTSAYEQYF.

In regard to this clonotype: Sequence at one end of the junction differs from germline and may be a read error. V is TRBV6-5 and J is TRBJ1-1; D may be TRBD1 (6 bases). The CDR3 is 14 residues long. Germline-derived CDR1 and CDR2 are MNHEY and SVGAGI. This CDR3 reads CASSSQGSGTEAFF. CDR3 sequence (DNA): TGTGCCAGCAGTTCCCAGGGGTCAGGGACTGAAGCGTTCTTT.

The rearrangement uses TRBV28 and TRBJ2-7; the match to TRBD2 covers 9 bases. Germline CDR1 reads MDHEN; CDR2 reads SYDVKM. The ends lost 2 bases at V and 1 base at J; junction bases unmatched: 3. The CDR3 has 15 amino acids. CDR3 nucleotide sequence: TGTGCCAGCAGTTTAGCCAGCGGGGGGTCCTACGAGCAGTACTTC. Protein: CASSLASGGSYEQYF.

V gene TRBV12-3 or TRBV12-4 combines with J gene TRBJ1-2; no definite D call. Trimming stripped 4 bases from V and 4 bases from J, with 7 bases between. The CDR3 totals 12 residues. CDR3 nucleotide sequence: TGTGCCAGCAGTTCGACCGTCTATGGCTACACCTTC. It codes for CASSSTVYGYTF.

The chain recombines TRBV6-2 or TRBV6-3 with TRBJ1-5; the D is unclear. Germline V lookup: CDR1 MNHEY, CDR2 SVGEGT. This CDR3 comprises 14 residues. Trimming removed 2 bases at V and 5 bases at J, with 10 bases between. CDR3 region: CASSYDPGHQPQHF. CDR3 bases: TGTGCCAGCAGTTACGACCCAGGCCATCAGCCCCAGCATTTT.

The table lists this clonotype with a few counts. The chain recombines TRBV5-1 with TRBJ2-6; D possibly corresponds to TRBD1 (5 bases). The CDR3 has 15 residues. Trimming took off 4 bases at V and 4 bases at J, with 12 bases between the two ends. Germline V gives CDR1 SGHRS, CDR2 YFSETQ. CDR3 coding DNA: TGCGCCAGCAGCCTGCAGGGTTCGGGGGCCAACGTCCTGACTTTC. It is translated as CASSLQGSGANVLTF.

V is TRBV7-2 and J is TRBJ1-3; D is ambiguous. Trimming pared 4 bases from V and 0 bases from J, leaving 7 bases between. Germline lookup yields CDR1 SGHTA and CDR2 FQGNSA. The CDR3 has 14 residues. The CDR3 here is CASSSFGSGNTIYF. The CDR3 DNA follows: TGTGCCAGCAGCTCCTTCGGCTCTGGAAACACCATATATTTT.

The rearrangement links TRBV9 to TRBJ1-1, with D perhaps TRBD1 (6 bases). V lost 0 bases and J lost 6, with 9 bases in between. Germline V gene lookup returns CDR1 SGDLS and CDR2 YYNGEE. CDR3 length: 13 amino acids. As DNA, the CDR3 is TGTGCCAGCAGCGTAGAAGGGGGTCCTGAAGCTTTCTTT. This encodes CASSVEGGPEAFF.

The chain couples TRBV10-2 to TRBJ1-1; maybe TRBD1 (6 bases). Trimming cost V 7 bases and J 0 bases, with 18 bases left between them. Looked up from germline, CDR1 is WSHSY and CDR2 is SAAADI. CDR3 size: 16 residues. CDR3 DNA sequence: TGCGCCAGCAACAAAAAGACAGGTCCTCTGAACACTGAAGCTTTCTTT. It encodes CASNKKTGPLNTEAFF.

This clonotype has more than one count but fewer than ten. CDR3 DNA sequence: TGTGCCACCGGACAGCCTCAAGAGACCCAGTACTTC. As protein: CATGQPQETQYF. The chain combines TRBV28 with TRBJ2-5, with D possibly TRBD1 on 6 matching bases. The V gene's germline CDR1 is MDHEN and CDR2 SYDVKM. Trimming took 10 bases from V and 2 from J, leaving 11 bases between them. This CDR3 is built from 12 residues.

The chain employs TRBV18 and TRBJ2-1; D is ambiguous. Germline V gene data show CDR1 as KGHSH and CDR2 as LQKENI. Trimming took 0 bases from V and 7 from J, leaving 7 bases between them. This CDR3 is built from 13 residues. CDR3: CASSPPGWNEQFF. CDR3 in DNA: TGTGCCAGCTCACCACCTGGGTGGAATGAGCAGTTCTTC.

This clonotype showed up just a few times. The chain has TRBV7-2 and TRBJ2-6; D possibly matches TRBD1 or TRBD2 (5 bases each). Between the trimmed V and J ends, which lost 6 bases and 3 bases, there was a span of 9 bases. The CDR3 covers 14 residues. Per the germline V gene, CDR1 is SGHTA and CDR2 is FQGNSA. The DNA for the CDR3 is TGTGCCAGCAGGTCAGGGAGTGGGGCCAACGTCCTGACTTTC. It is translated as CASRSGSGANVLTF. The full variable domain, with the rest looked up from reference TRBV7-2 and TRBJ2-6, is GAGVSQSPSNKVTEKGKDVELRCDPISGHTALYWYRQSLGQGLEFLIYFQGNSAPDKSGLPSDRFSAERTGGSVSTLTIQRTQQEDSAVYLCASRSGSGANVLTFGAGSRLTVL.

Ten or more counts support this clonotype. The genes are TRBV7-2 and TRBJ2-1; 9 bases line up with TRBD1. The CDR3 contains 15 residues. V dropped 5 bases and J dropped 2; count of bases not matched to a gene: 4. Germline CDR1 reads SGHTA; CDR2 reads FQGNSA. CDR3 loop: CASSLGTGPYNEQFF. The CDR3 bases are TGTGCCAGCAGCCTCGGGACAGGGCCCTACAATGAGCAGTTCTTC.